This T cell receptor (beta chain) was captured in a study of human T cells and chemical hapten exposure. This sample's time point: patch test 1, 2 weeks after DPC sensitization. Treatment reported: therapeutic diphenylcyclopropenone sensitization with weekly scalp DPC. Original methodology: Ranging from roughly 23,224 to 690,600, TCR counts per sample had a median value of roughly 96,000. A single record per CDR3 protein comes from TCRdb applying MiXCR to the RACE reads. TCRdb's processing, not the authors', yielded these V and J calls. This sample has 75,000 to 90,000 distinct CDR3 sequences, with roughly 7.6% found just once. The sample holds many counts of this clonotype. Germline V gene data show CDR1 as SGHTA and CDR2 as FQGTGA. V was shortened by 5 bases and J by 0 bases, with 14 bases between the two germline ends. CDR3 length equals 16 residues.

The clonotype comes from a woman aged 25 to 45 with alopecia areata. Some clones in this sample may be carry-over from other donors' samples. Source: whole blood, taken in connection with sensitization to the hapten diphenylcyclopropenone (DPC). The chain recombines TRBV7-3 with TRBJ2-1; D possibly corresponds to TRBD2 (5 bases). The CDR3 loop is CASSLRAVSSYNEQFF. The DNA of the CDR3 is TGTGCCAGCAGCCTCCGAGCGGTAAGCTCCTACAATGAGCAGTTCTTC.